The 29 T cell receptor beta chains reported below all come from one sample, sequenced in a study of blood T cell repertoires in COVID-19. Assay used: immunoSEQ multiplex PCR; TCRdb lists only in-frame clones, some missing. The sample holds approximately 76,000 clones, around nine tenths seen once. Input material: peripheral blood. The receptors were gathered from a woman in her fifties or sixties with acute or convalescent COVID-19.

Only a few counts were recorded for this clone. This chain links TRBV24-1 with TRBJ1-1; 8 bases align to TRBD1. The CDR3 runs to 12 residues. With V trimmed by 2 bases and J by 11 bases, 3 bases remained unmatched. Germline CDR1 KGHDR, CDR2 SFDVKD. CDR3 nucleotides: TGTGCCACCAGTGATTCGGACAGGGTGGCTTTCTTT. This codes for CATSDSDRVAFF.

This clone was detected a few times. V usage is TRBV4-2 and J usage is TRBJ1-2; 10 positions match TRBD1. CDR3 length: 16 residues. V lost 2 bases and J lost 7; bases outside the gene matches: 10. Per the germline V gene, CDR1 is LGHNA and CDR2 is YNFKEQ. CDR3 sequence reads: CASSQNQRQGAGGYTF. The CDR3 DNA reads TGTGCCAGCAGCCAAAATCAAAGACAGGGGGCGGGTGGCTACACCTTC.

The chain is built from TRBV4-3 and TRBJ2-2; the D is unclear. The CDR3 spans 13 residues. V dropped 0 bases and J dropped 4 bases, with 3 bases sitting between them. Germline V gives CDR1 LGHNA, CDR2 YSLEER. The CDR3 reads CASSQELTGELFF. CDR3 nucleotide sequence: TGCGCCAGCAGCCAAGAACTCACCGGGGAGCTGTTTTTT.

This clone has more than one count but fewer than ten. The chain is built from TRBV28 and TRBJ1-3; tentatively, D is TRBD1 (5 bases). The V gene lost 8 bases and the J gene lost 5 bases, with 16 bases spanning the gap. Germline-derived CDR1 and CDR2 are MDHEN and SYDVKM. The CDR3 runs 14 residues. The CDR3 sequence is CASCPGEGRNTIYF. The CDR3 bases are TGTGCCAGCTGCCCGGGAGAGGGGAGAAACACCATATATTTT.

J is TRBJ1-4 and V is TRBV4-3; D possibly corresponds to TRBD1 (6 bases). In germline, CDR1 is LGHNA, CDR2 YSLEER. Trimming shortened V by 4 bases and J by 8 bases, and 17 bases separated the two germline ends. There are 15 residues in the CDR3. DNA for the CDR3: TGCGCCAGCAGCCCCACCTACAGGGAGAGGGAAAAACTGTTTTTT. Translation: CASSPTYREREKLFF.

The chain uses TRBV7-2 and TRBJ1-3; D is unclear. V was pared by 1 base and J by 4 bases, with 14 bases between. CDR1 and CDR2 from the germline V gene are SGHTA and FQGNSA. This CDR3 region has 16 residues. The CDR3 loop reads CASSLGRAAVGNTIYF. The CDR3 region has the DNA TGTGCCAGCAGCTTAGGGAGGGCTGCCGTGGGAAACACCATATATTTT.

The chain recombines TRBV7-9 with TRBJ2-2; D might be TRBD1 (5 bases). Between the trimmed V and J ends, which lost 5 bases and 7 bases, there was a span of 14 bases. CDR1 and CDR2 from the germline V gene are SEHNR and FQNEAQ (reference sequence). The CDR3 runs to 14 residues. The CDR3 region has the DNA TGTGCCAGCAGCACTACTCAGGGATTCGGGGAGCTGTTTTTT. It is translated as CASSTTQGFGELFF.

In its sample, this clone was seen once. The CDR3 loop reads CASSFASGQHFSGANVLTF. The CDR3 DNA is TGTGCCAGCAGTTTTGCGTCGGGACAGCACTTCTCTGGGGCCAACGTCCTGACTTTC. The chain carries TRBV28 and TRBJ2-6; the match to TRBD1 covers 7 bases. Germline V gene sequence: CDR1 MDHEN, CDR2 SYDVKM. With 3 bases clipped from V and 0 bases from J, the junction kept 11 bases outside the gene matches. The CDR3 loop spans 19 amino acids.

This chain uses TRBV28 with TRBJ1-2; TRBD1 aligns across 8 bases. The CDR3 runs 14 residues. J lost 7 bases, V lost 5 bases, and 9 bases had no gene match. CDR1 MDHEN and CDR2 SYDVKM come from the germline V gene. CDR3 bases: TGTGCCAGCAGTAAAGCGGACAGGGACGCTGGCTACACCTTC. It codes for CASSKADRDAGYTF.

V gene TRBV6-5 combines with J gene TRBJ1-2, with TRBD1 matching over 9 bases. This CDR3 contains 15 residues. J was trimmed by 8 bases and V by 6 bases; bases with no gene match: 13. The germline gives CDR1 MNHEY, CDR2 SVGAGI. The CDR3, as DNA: TGTGCCAGCAGCCGACAGACAGGGGGAGCTTACGGCTACACCTTC. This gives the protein CASSRQTGGAYGYTF.

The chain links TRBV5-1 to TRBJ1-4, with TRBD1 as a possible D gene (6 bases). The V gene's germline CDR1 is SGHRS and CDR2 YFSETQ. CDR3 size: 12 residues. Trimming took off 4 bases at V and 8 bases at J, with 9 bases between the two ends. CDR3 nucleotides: TGCGCCAGCAGCCCAGACAGGGAAAAACTGTTTTTT. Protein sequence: CASSPDREKLFF.

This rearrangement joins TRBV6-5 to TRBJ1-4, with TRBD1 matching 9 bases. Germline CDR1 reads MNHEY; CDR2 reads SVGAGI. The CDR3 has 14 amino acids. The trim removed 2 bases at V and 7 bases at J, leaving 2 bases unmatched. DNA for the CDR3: TGTGCCAGCAGTTACCAGGACAGGGGTGAAAAACTGTTTTTT. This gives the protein CASSYQDRGEKLFF.

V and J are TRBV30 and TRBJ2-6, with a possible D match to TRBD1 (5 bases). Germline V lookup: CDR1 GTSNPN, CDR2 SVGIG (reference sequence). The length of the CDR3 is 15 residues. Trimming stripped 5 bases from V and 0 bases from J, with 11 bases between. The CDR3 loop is CAWDSKYSGANVLTF. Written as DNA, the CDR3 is TGTGCCTGGGACAGCAAATACTCTGGGGCCAACGTCCTGACTTTC.

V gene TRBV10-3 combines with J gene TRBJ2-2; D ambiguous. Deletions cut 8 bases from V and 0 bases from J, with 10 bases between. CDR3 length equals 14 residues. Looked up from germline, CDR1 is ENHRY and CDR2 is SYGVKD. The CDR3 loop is CAIGQDANTGELFF. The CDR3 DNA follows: TGTGCCATCGGGCAAGACGCGAACACCGGGGAGCTGTTTTTT.

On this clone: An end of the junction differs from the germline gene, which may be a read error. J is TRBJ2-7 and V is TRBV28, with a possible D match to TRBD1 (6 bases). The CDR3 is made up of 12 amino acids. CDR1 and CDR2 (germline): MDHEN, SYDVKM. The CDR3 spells CASRGYSYEQYF. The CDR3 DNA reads TGTGCAAGCAGGGGCTACTCCTACGAGCAGTACTTC.

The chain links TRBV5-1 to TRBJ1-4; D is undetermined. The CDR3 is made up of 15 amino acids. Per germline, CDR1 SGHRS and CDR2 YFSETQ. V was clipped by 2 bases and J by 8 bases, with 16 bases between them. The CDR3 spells CASSFVNGKYEKLFF. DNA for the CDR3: TGCGCCAGCAGCTTCGTGAACGGGAAATACGAAAAACTGTTTTTT.

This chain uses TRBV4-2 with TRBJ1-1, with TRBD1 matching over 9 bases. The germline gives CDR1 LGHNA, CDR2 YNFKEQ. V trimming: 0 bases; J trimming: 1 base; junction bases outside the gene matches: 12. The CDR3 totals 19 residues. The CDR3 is CASSQELVVDRGWNTEAFF. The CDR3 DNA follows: TGTGCCAGCAGCCAAGAGTTAGTGGTGGACAGGGGATGGAACACTGAAGCTTTCTTT.

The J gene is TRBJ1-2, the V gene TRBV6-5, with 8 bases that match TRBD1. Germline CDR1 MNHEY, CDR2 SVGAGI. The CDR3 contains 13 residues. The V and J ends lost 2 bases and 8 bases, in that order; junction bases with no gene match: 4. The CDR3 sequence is CASSYMTGDGYTF. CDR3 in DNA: TGTGCCAGCAGTTACATGACAGGGGACGGCTACACCTTC.

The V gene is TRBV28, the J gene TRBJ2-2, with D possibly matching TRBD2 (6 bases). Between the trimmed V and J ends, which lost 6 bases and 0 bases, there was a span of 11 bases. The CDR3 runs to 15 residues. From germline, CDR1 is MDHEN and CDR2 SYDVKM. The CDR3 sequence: CASRWEAPNTGELFF. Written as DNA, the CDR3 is TGTGCCAGCAGATGGGAGGCCCCGAACACCGGGGAGCTGTTTTTT.

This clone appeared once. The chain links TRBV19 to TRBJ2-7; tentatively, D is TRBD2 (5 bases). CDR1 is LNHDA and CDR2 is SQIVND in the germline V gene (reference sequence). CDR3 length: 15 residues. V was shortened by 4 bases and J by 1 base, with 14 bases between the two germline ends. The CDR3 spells CASSKSPEASYEQYF. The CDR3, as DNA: TGTGCCAGTAGTAAGTCGCCGGAGGCGTCCTACGAGCAGTACTTC. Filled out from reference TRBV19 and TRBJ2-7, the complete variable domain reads DGGITQSPKYLFRKEGQNVTLSCEQNLNHDAMYWYRQDPGQGLRLIYYSQIVNDFQKGDIAEGYSVSREKKESFPLTVTSAQKNPTAFYLCASSKSPEASYEQYFGPGTRLTVT.

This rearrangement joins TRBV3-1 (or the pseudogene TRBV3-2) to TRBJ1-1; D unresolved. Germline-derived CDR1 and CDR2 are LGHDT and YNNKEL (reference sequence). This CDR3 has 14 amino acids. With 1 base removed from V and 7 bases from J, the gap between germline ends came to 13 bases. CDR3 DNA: TGTGCCAGCAGCCAAGGACTAGGCGGTAGTGAAGCTTTCTTT. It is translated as CASSQGLGGSEAFF.

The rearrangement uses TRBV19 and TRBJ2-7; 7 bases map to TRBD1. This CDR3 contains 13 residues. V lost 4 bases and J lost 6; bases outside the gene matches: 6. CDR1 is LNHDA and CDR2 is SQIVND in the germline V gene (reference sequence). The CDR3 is CASSTERQGEQYF. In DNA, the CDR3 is TGTGCCAGTAGTACCGAAAGACAGGGCGAGCAGTACTTC.

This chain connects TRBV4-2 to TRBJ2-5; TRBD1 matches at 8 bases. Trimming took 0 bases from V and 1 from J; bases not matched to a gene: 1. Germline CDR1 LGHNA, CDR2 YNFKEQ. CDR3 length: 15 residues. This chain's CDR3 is CASSQEDRGQETQYF. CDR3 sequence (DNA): TGTGCCAGCAGCCAAGAAGACAGGGGCCAAGAGACCCAGTACTTC.

In DNA form, the CDR3 reads TGTGCCAGCAGCCAAGGGGGGGAGGGCCTTGCTGGAAACACCATATATTTT. Translation: CASSQGGEGLAGNTIYF. V and J are TRBV3-1 (or the pseudogene TRBV3-2) and TRBJ1-3, with a weak D call TRBD1 (5 bases). The CDR3 totals 17 residues. Looked up from germline, CDR1 is LGHDT and CDR2 is YNNKEL (reference sequence). With 1 base removed from V and 2 bases from J, the gap between germline ends came to 15 bases.

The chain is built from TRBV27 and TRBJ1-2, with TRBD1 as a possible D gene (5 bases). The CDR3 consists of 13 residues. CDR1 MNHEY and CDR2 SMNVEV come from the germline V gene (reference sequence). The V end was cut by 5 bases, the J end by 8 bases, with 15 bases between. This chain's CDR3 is CASSGRAIGGYTF. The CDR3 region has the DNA TGTGCCAGCAGTGGCAGGGCTATCGGGGGCTACACCTTC.

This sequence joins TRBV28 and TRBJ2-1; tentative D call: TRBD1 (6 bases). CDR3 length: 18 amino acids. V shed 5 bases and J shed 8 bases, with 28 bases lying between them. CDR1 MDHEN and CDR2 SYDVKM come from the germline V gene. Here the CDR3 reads CASSRSPARTAFWYEQFF. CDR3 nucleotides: TGTGCCAGCAGTAGATCACCGGCAAGGACAGCCTTTTGGTATGAGCAGTTCTTC.

CDR3 sequence reads: CASSSNTEAFF. The CDR3 DNA reads TGTGCCAGCAGCTCCAACACTGAAGCTTTCTTT. The rearrangement links TRBV27 to TRBJ1-1, with no clear D. This CDR3 region has 11 residues. Germline V CDR1 and CDR2: MNHEY, SMNVEV (reference sequence). V lost 6 bases and J 2 bases, leaving 4 bases between the germline ends.

For the CDR3, the DNA is TGTGCCAGCAGCAATACCCTAGGAGGGCCGTTCCATGAGCAGTTCTTC. This translates into CASSNTLGGPFHEQFF. The V call is TRBV21-1, the J call TRBJ2-1; the table's D call, TRBD2, was not checked against the DNA. TRBV21-1 is termed a pseudogene. This CDR3 region has 16 residues.

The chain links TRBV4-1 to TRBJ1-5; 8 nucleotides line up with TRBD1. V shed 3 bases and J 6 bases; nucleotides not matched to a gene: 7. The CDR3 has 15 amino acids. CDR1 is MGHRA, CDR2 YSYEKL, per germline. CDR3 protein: CASSHFQGAFQPQHF. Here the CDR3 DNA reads TGCGCCAGCAGCCATTTTCAGGGGGCCTTTCAGCCCCAGCATTTT.